Listed here are 30 T cell receptor beta chains from one sample, sequenced in a study of control samples from healthy donors and cancer patients. Produced via immunoSEQ multiplex PCR; TCRdb's table is partial and in-frame only. The sample lists tens of thousands of clones, about 92% occurring once. The sequenced sample was PBMCs. The receptors here all came from a man aged 25-45 years with colorectal cancer.

V and J are TRBV12-3 or TRBV12-4 and TRBJ1-1, with D unresolved. With 2 bases removed from V and 5 bases from J, the gap between germline ends came to 9 bases. The CDR3 sequence is 13 residues long. DNA of the CDR3: TGTGCCAGCAGTTTAAGAGAGGATACTGAAGCTTTCTTT. Its protein product is CASSLREDTEAFF.

The chain is built from TRBV19 and TRBJ1-5; 11 bases match TRBD1. V shed 5 bases, J shed 7 bases, and the junction held 10 bases outside the gene matches. In germline, CDR1 is LNHDA, CDR2 SQIVND (reference sequence). The length of the CDR3 is 16 residues. CDR3 region: CASSAHRDRGSQPQHF. The CDR3 region has the DNA TGTGCCAGTAGTGCGCACCGGGACAGGGGGTCCCAGCCCCAGCATTTT.

This sequence joins TRBV27 and TRBJ2-1; 7 bases map to TRBD2. The length of the CDR3 is 15 residues. With 2 bases clipped from V and 2 bases from J, the junction kept 3 bases outside the gene matches. Germline values: CDR1 MNHEY, CDR2 SMNVEV (reference sequence). Written as DNA, the CDR3 is TGTGCCAGCAGTTTAGCGGGGGAGCCCTACAATGAGCAGTTCTTC. Protein product: CASSLAGEPYNEQFF.

V usage is TRBV7-9 and J usage is TRBJ2-5, with D tentatively TRBD1 (6 bases). CDR1 is SEHNR, CDR2 FQNEAQ, per germline (reference sequence). CDR3 length: 14 amino acids. The V and J ends lost 5 bases and 1 base respectively, with 11 bases between them. The CDR3 loop reads CASSLDRSQETQYF. As DNA, the CDR3 is TGTGCCAGCAGCCTAGACAGGAGCCAAGAGACCCAGTACTTC.

The CDR3 DNA reads as TGTGCCAGCAGCTTAGCGTATTGGGGTAGCACCATGAACACTGAAGCTTTCTTT. It specifies CASSLAYWGSTMNTEAFF. The J gene is TRBJ1-1, the V gene TRBV7-8; D remains unclear. Germline CDR1 is SGHVS and CDR2 is FQNEAQ. The V gene lost 0 bases and the J gene lost 0 bases, with 17 bases spanning the gap. The CDR3 length is 18 residues. Full variable domain (missing parts from reference TRBV7-8 and TRBJ1-1): GAGVSQSPRYKVAKRGQDVALRCDPISGHVSLFWYQQALGQGPEFLTYFQNEAQLDKSGLPSDRFFAERPEGSVSTLKIQRTQQEDSAVYLCASSLAYWGSTMNTEAFFGQGTRLTVV.

CDR3 region: CSVLGQGADGYTF. The CDR3 nucleotides read TGCAGCGTCTTGGGACAGGGGGCGGACGGCTACACCTTC. This rearrangement joins TRBV29-1 to TRBJ1-2; TRBD1 matches at 12 bases. CDR1 is SQVTM, CDR2 ANQGSEA, per germline. The CDR3 covers 13 residues. Trimming took 6 bases from V and 8 from J; bases not matched to a gene: 7. The whole variable domain, remainder taken from reference TRBV29-1 and TRBJ1-2, is SAVISQKPSRDICQRGTSLTIQCQVDSQVTMMFWYRQQPGQSLTLIATANQGSEATYESGFVIDKFPISRPNLTFSTLTVSNMSPEDSSIYLCSVLGQGADGYTFGSGTRLTVV.

For the CDR3, the DNA is TGCGCCAGCAGCTTGGGGACGCCATTCACAGGTGGCTACACCTTC. As protein: CASSLGTPFTGGYTF. The chain is built from TRBV5-1 and TRBJ1-2, with a weak D call TRBD1 (5 bases). This CDR3 is 15 amino acids long. V dropped 0 bases and J dropped 7 bases, with 16 bases sitting between them. The germline V gene encodes CDR1 SGHRS and CDR2 YFSETQ.

There are a few counts of this clone. The chain is built from TRBV13 and TRBJ1-1; 8 bases fit TRBD1. Germline trimming cut 5 bases from V and 4 bases from J; bases unmatched to any gene: 6. Germline V gene sequence: CDR1 PRHDT, CDR2 FYEKMQ (reference sequence). CDR3 length: 14 amino acids. The CDR3 DNA follows: TGTGCCAGCAGCCGGAGAGACAGGGGCACTGAAGCTTTCTTT. The encoded protein is CASSRRDRGTEAFF.

The V call is TRBV7-9, the J call TRBJ2-6, with a tentative D call TRBD1 (6 bases). In germline, CDR1 is SEHNR, CDR2 FQNEAQ (reference sequence). The CDR3 loop spans 18 amino acids. V dropped 1 base and J dropped 0 bases, with 13 bases sitting between them. The chain's CDR3 is CASSLVTGPGSGANVLTF. CDR3 nucleotides: TGTGCCAGCAGCTTAGTTACAGGGCCCGGCTCTGGGGCCAACGTCCTGACTTTC. Supplemented by reference TRBV7-9 and TRBJ2-6, the full variable domain reads DTGVSQNPRHKITKRGQNVTFRCDPISEHNRLYWYRQTLGQGPEFLTYFQNEAQLEKSRLLSDRFSAERPKGSFSTLEIQRTEQGDSAMYLCASSLVTGPGSGANVLTFGAGSRLTVL.

This sequence joins TRBV7-6 and TRBJ2-3; D unresolved. CDR3 length: 16 residues. Trimming cost V 6 bases and J 5 bases, with 21 bases left between them. The germline gives CDR1 SGHVS, CDR2 FNYEAQ. The DNA for the CDR3 is TGTGCCAGCAGTCAAGCTGGCCTATACGACTTAGATACGCAGTATTTT. Amino acid sequence: CASSQAGLYDLDTQYF.

The chain joins TRBV9 to TRBJ2-7; D is undetermined. V gave up 0 bases and J gave up 7 bases, with 11 bases separating them. CDR1 is SGDLS and CDR2 is YYNGEE in the germline V gene. The CDR3 is made up of 13 amino acids. The CDR3 loop reads CASSVGPLSEQYV. CDR3 nucleotide sequence: TGTGCCAGCAGCGTAGGGCCCTTGAGTGAGCAGTACGTC.

CDR3 sequence reads: CASSPHGGITRKPNEQFF. Written as DNA, the CDR3 is TGTGCCAGCAGCCCCCACGGCGGGATTACAAGGAAACCTAATGAGCAGTTCTTC. The V and J genes are TRBV4-2 and TRBJ2-1; D might be TRBD2 (6 bases). The V gene's germline CDR1 is LGHNA and CDR2 YNFKEQ. The CDR3 sequence is 18 residues long. The ends were cut back, 4 bases at V and 7 bases at J, with 26 bases in the middle.

The chain joins TRBV5-4 to TRBJ1-2, with D uncertain. V dropped 0 bases and J dropped 5 bases, with 8 bases sitting between them. The CDR3 is 13 residues long. In germline, CDR1 is SGHNT, CDR2 YYREEE (reference sequence). CDR3 bases: TGTGCCAGCAGCTTGGGAGGTTTGTATGGCTACACCTTC. This gives the protein CASSLGGLYGYTF.

The chain joins TRBV30 to TRBJ1-3; unclear D gene. The germline V gene has CDR1 GTSNPN and CDR2 SVGIG (reference sequence). This CDR3 is 14 amino acids long. Trimming shortened V by 2 bases and J by 1 base, and 9 bases separated the two germline ends. The CDR3 DNA is TGTGCCTGGAGTTTCGGGTTATCTGGAAACACCATATATTTT. Amino acids: CAWSFGLSGNTIYF.

The genes are TRBV7-9 and TRBJ2-5, with TRBD1 matching over 9 bases. CDR3 length: 14 residues. Germline loops: CDR1 SEHNR, CDR2 FQNEAQ (reference sequence). The V and J ends lost 5 bases and 3 bases, in that order; junction bases with no gene match: 4. CDR3 sequence reads: CASSTGTGKETQYF. Written as DNA, the CDR3 is TGTGCCAGCAGCACCGGGACAGGGAAAGAGACCCAGTACTTC.

This clone was recorded a few times. V gene TRBV2 combines with J gene TRBJ2-1, with 13 nucleotides matching TRBD2. The CDR3 has 18 residues. Per germline, CDR1 SNHLY and CDR2 FYNNEI. Unmatched junction bases numbered 7, after V lost 5 bases and J lost 0 bases. The CDR3: CASSRLAGGPSSYNEQFF. For the CDR3, the DNA is TGTGCCAGCAGTCGACTAGCGGGGGGCCCAAGCTCCTACAATGAGCAGTTCTTC.

The chain joins TRBV19 to TRBJ2-2; 7 nucleotides agree with TRBD1. The germline gives CDR1 LNHDA, CDR2 SQIVND (reference sequence). The V segment lost 0 bases and the J segment 3 bases; nucleotides outside the gene matches: 13. The CDR3 spans 19 residues. DNA for the CDR3: TGTGCCAGTAGTATAGATCTTTACAGGGGAGTGGTGGACACCGGGGAGCTGTTTTTT. Protein product: CASSIDLYRGVVDTGELFF.

This clone has a single count. The chain combines TRBV15 with TRBJ1-1, with no clear D. The CDR3 has 14 residues. Germline loops: CDR1 LNHNV, CDR2 YYDKDF (reference sequence). V was clipped by 2 bases and J by 3 bases, with 10 bases between them. The CDR3 DNA sequence: TGTGCCACCAGCAGACTCGGGGTGGACACTGAAGCTTTCTTT. Protein sequence: CATSRLGVDTEAFF.

The chain couples TRBV2 to TRBJ1-2; no definite D call. Germline CDR1 reads SNHLY; CDR2 reads FYNNEI. CDR3 size: 19 residues. V shed 6 bases and J shed 4 bases, with 30 bases lying between them. CDR3 residues: CASRELEGGSDSLSYGYTF. The CDR3 nucleotides read TGTGCCAGCAGGGAATTGGAGGGAGGAAGCGATAGTCTGTCCTATGGCTACACCTTC.

The chain links TRBV10-3 to TRBJ2-1; D possibly corresponds to TRBD1 (6 bases). V was trimmed by 4 bases and J by 12 bases, leaving 16 bases between them. Germline CDR1 and CDR2: ENHRY and SYGVKD. CDR3 length: 13 amino acids. The CDR3 region is CAISGSGARGQFF. CDR3 sequence (DNA): TGTGCCATCAGTGGGTCAGGGGCCCGTGGGCAGTTCTTC.

This chain connects TRBV6-6 to TRBJ1-2; tentatively, D is TRBD1 (5 bases). There are 14 residues in the CDR3. The germline CDR1 and CDR2 sequences are MNHNY and SVGAGI (reference sequence). The V end was cut by 10 bases, the J end by 2 bases, with 17 bases between. The CDR3 DNA reads as TGTGCCAACCAGACCGGACGGGGGAACTATGGCTACACCTTC. Translating it yields CANQTGRGNYGYTF.

This chain links TRBV11-3 with TRBJ2-5, with TRBD1 identical over 8 bases. Germline CDR1 reads SGHNT; CDR2 reads YENEEA. This CDR3 spans 13 amino acids. After removal of 5 bases from V and 2 bases from J, the junction contained 1 base not matched to a gene. CDR3 residues: CASSTGGQETQYF. The CDR3 region has the DNA TGTGCCAGCAGCACAGGGGGACAAGAGACCCAGTACTTC.

The CDR3, as DNA: TGTGCCAGAAGCTCGGAAGTACGTTTAACAGATACGCAGTATTTT. It specifies CARSSEVRLTDTQYF. This chain links TRBV5-3 with TRBJ2-3; D call uncertain. TRBV5-3 is flagged as an ORF with uncertain function. Trimming removed 3 bases at V and 3 bases at J, with 14 bases between. This CDR3 is built from 15 residues.

The gene calls are TRBV5-1 and TRBJ2-7; D gene unclear. The germline gives CDR1 SGHRS, CDR2 YFSETQ. This CDR3 has 16 amino acids. V lost 1 base, J lost 3 bases, and 17 bases lay in between. The CDR3 nucleotides read TGCGCCAGCAGCTTGCGGGTCGGCCAACAAGGCTACGAGCAGTACTTC. As protein: CASSLRVGQQGYEQYF.

The chain recombines TRBV5-1 with TRBJ1-6; perhaps TRBD1 as D (5 bases). This CDR3 has 14 residues. The ends were cut back, 1 base at V and 8 bases at J, with 10 bases in the middle. Germline CDR1 SGHRS, CDR2 YFSETQ. DNA for the CDR3: TGCGCCAGCAGCTTGCTGGGGACGGATTCACCCCTCCACTTT. Translation: CASSLLGTDSPLHF.

The chain recombines TRBV11-2 with TRBJ1-2, with D hard to call. The CDR3 is 17 amino acids. V lost 1 base and J lost 6, with 21 bases in between. Germline loops: CDR1 SGHAT, CDR2 FQNNGV. The CDR3 DNA sequence: TGTGCCAGCAGCTTAGGCGGTTTGGTGGGAGTAGGCGATGGCTACACCTTC. Protein product: CASSLGGLVGVGDGYTF. Full variable domain (missing parts from reference TRBV11-2 and TRBJ1-2): EAGVAQSPRYKIIEKRQSVAFWCNPISGHATLYWYQQILGQGPKLLIQFQNNGVVDDSQLPKDRFSAERLKGVDSTLKIQPAKLEDSAVYLCASSLGGLVGVGDGYTFGSGTRLTVV.

J is TRBJ1-2 and V is TRBV4-1; the D gene is possibly TRBD1 (6 bases). This CDR3 region has 20 residues. In germline, CDR1 is MGHRA, CDR2 YSYEKL. The germline V and J ends were trimmed by 0 bases and 0 bases, with 23 bases remaining between them. DNA for the CDR3: TGCGCCAGCAGCCAAGAAGAGGCCGGGACACATAGGTTCCCTAACTATGGCTACACCTTC. Encoded protein: CASSQEEAGTHRFPNYGYTF.

The rearrangement links TRBV2 to TRBJ2-5; D is unresolved. Germline V CDR1 and CDR2: SNHLY, FYNNEI. CDR3 size: 10 residues. Trimming removed 1 base at V and 13 bases at J, with 7 bases between. The CDR3 bases are TGTGCCAGCAGTGAAGGGCAAATGTACTTC. It yields the protein CASSEGQMYF.

The gene calls are TRBV10-3 and TRBJ1-5, with D unclear. This CDR3 spans 13 amino acids. The germline gives CDR1 ENHRY, CDR2 SYGVKD. Deletions cut 0 bases from V and 3 bases from J, with 3 bases between. CDR3 nucleotides: TGTGCCATCAGTGAGTCAACCAATCAGCCCCAGCATTTT. It yields the protein CAISESTNQPQHF.

The chain has TRBV4-1 and TRBJ2-1, with D possibly being TRBD2 (6 bases). In germline, CDR1 is MGHRA, CDR2 YSYEKL. The CDR3 consists of 17 residues. V was clipped by 0 bases and J by 2 bases, with 14 bases between them. CDR3 in DNA: TGCGCCAGCAGCCAAGATCCATCAGCGGGTACCTACAATGAGCAGTTCTTC. This encodes CASSQDPSAGTYNEQFF.